This TCR beta chain stems from a study of blood T cell repertoires in COVID-19. Seattle patients were enrolled while actively infected and followed longitudinally. With 4 bases clipped from V and 8 bases from J, the junction kept 6 bases outside the gene matches. Germline-derived CDR1 and CDR2 are MGHDK and SYGVNS. This CDR3 has 15 residues. Authors' analysis steps: Amplification of reference gene primers provided the estimated nucleated cell counts. Only in-frame clones appear in the TCRdb table, and some are missing; sequencing was by immunoSEQ multiplex PCR. The V and J calls and clone size are taken from that table; D and trimming were inferred from the DNA. This table holds tens of thousands of clones, about four fifths found once.

The TCR sequence derives from a man aged 30-40 years with COVID-19, enrolled during active disease. The source material was peripheral blood. The V and J genes are TRBV25-1 and TRBJ1-4; 11 nucleotides match TRBD1. DNA for the CDR3: TGTGCCAGCAGTGGGCCGGGACAGGGGGGGGAAAAACTGTTTTTT. It encodes CASSGPGQGGEKLFF. The full variable domain, in which reference TRBV25-1 and TRBJ1-4 provide the parts outside the CDR3, is EADIYQTPRYLVIGTGKKITLECSQTMGHDKMYWYQQDPGMELHLIHYSYGVNSTEKGDLSSESTVSRIRTEHFPLTLESARPSHTSQYLCASSGPGQGGEKLFFGSGTQLSVL.